One sample yielded the 8 T cell receptor beta chains listed below, sequenced in a study of radiation and T cells in renal cell carcinoma. The sample's time point: blood 4 weeks post-SBRT, at nephrectomy. The treatment is: 15 Gy SBRT to primary tumor, nephrectomy 4 weeks later. Data came from immunoSEQ multiplex PCR; TCRdb stores just in-frame clones and leaves some out. The profile shows about 78,000 clones, around 89% of them singletons. Sequenced material: blood, taken from a patient whose treatment included radiotherapy and nephrectomy. All receptors derive from a woman in her seventies with renal cell carcinoma.

CDR3 residues: CASSLRTGIYNEQFF. The CDR3 region has the DNA TGTGCCAGCAGCCTTAGGACGGGGATATACAATGAGCAGTTCTTC. The chain carries TRBV7-6 and TRBJ2-1; possibly TRBD2 for D (5 bases). V lost 5 bases, J lost 4 bases, and 15 bases lay in between. The CDR3 is made up of 15 amino acids. Germline V gene lookup returns CDR1 SGHVS and CDR2 FNYEAQ. Supplemented by reference TRBV7-6 and TRBJ2-1, the full variable domain reads GAGVSQSPRYKVTKRGQDVALRCDPISGHVSLYWYRQALGQGPEFLTYFNYEAQQDKSGLPNDRFSAERPEGSISTLTIQRTEQRDSAMYRCASSLRTGIYNEQFFGPGTRLTVL.

V and J are TRBV4-3 and TRBJ1-6; the match to TRBD1 covers 10 bases. The CDR3 is 16 residues long. Germline loops: CDR1 LGHNA, CDR2 YSLEER. V shed 0 bases and J 10 bases; nucleotides not matched to a gene: 6. CDR3 nucleotide sequence: TGCGCCAGCAGCCAAGATTTGGACAGGGGGGGATCACCCCTCCACTTT. Translating gives CASSQDLDRGGSPLHF.

The V gene is TRBV4-3, the J gene TRBJ2-2; the match to TRBD2 covers 7 bases. Per germline, CDR1 LGHNA and CDR2 YSLEER. V shed 6 bases, J shed 0 bases, and the junction held 7 bases outside the gene matches. The CDR3 runs to 16 residues. CDR3 nucleotide sequence: TGCGCCAGCAGGACCCGAAGCGGGGCGAACACCGGGGAGCTGTTTTTT. The encoded protein is CASRTRSGANTGELFF.

This chain uses TRBV9 with TRBJ2-5; 8 bases align to TRBD1. J lost 4 bases, V lost 2 bases, and 1 base had no gene match. Germline loops: CDR1 SGDLS, CDR2 YYNGEE. CDR3 length: 13 residues. The CDR3, as DNA: TGTGCCAGCAGCGTGGACAGGGCAGAGACCCAGTACTTC. Amino acids: CASSVDRAETQYF.

The chain links TRBV7-2 to TRBJ2-1; 8 nucleotides line up with TRBD2. Germline-derived CDR1 and CDR2 are SGHTA and FQGNSA. The length of the CDR3 is 15 residues. V lost 5 bases, J lost 4 bases, and 7 bases stayed unmatched. The CDR3 DNA sequence: TGTGCCAGCAGCCCCAGCGGGGGATTATACAATGAGCAGTTCTTC. This sequence encodes CASSPSGGLYNEQFF.

This chain connects TRBV20-1 to TRBJ2-7, with unresolved D. Germline lookup yields CDR1 DFQATT and CDR2 SNEGSKA (reference sequence). The V end was cut by 1 base, the J end by 3 bases, with 4 bases between. There are 11 residues in the CDR3. For the CDR3, the DNA is TGCAGTGCTAGAGGGAGCTACGAGCAGTACTTC. This translates into CSARGSYEQYF.

The chain combines TRBV12-1 with TRBJ2-7; TRBD1 was called by the table and not checked on the DNA. TRBV12-1 is recorded as a pseudogene. The CDR3 is 16 amino acids. CDR3 sequence (DNA): TGTGCCAGCAGCTCTCAGGCAGGGATCATGTCCTACGAGCAGTACTTC. Translating gives CASSSQAGIMSYEQYF.

The chain recombines TRBV5-4 with TRBJ1-4; possible D gene TRBD1, 5 bases. Trimming stripped 4 bases from V and 7 bases from J, with 20 bases between. CDR3 length: 16 amino acids. CDR1 and CDR2 (germline): SGHNT, YYREEE (reference sequence). The CDR3 sequence: CASSNPGGIRGEKLFF. The DNA of the CDR3 is TGTGCCAGCAGCAACCCGGGGGGAATAAGGGGTGAAAAACTGTTTTTT.